Listed below are T cell receptor beta chains from one sample, sequenced in a study of beta chain features in type 1 diabetes. Using immunoSEQ multiplex PCR, the repertoire was profiled, and TCRdb retains in-frame clones only, with some absent. The sample consists of nearly 350,000 clones, around 9.7% of them appearing once. Sequencing was carried out using central memory CD4+ T cells from blood. The receptor source for this set is a man aged 30-40 years with type 1 diabetes. Each CDR3 is given with its conserved first and last residue. The D gene is left open where the match is weak. Size tells how often a clone was seen (once, few, many) or the class of an expanded clone, and some rows leave it out.

TRBV11-2	NA	NA	TRBJ2-1	CASSLGTNSQFF	TGTGCCAGCAGCTTAGGGACCAACTCGCAGTTCTTC
TRBV4-1	many	NA	TRBJ2-3	CASSQEFRGTGVGGTDTQYF	TGCGCCAGCAGCCAAGAGTTCCGGGGAACGGGCGTGGGAGGCACAGATACGCAGTATTTT
TRBV6-5	NA	NA	TRBJ2-1	CASSGVGRNNEQFF	TGTGCCAGCAGTGGGGTGGGCAGAAACAATGAGCAGTTCTTC
TRBV9	NA	TRBD1	TRBJ1-6	CASSARQGSPLHF	TGTGCCAGCAGCGCCAGACAGGGCTCACCCCTCCACTTT
TRBV6-6	few	NA	TRBJ1-2	CASTYREGVSGYTF	TGTGCCAGCACCTATAGAGAGGGGGTCTCTGGCTACACCTTC
TRBV6-1	few	TRBD1	TRBJ1-3	CASRESTGGNSGNTIYF	TGTGCCAGCAGGGAATCGACAGGGGGCAACTCTGGAAACACCATATATTTT
TRBV6-6	NA	TRBD2	TRBJ2-5	CASSYPSGEETQYF	TGTGCCAGCAGTTACCCTAGCGGGGAAGAGACCCAGTACTTC
TRBV6-6	few	NA	TRBJ1-4	CASSYSFREKLFF	TGTGCCAGCAGTTACTCGTTTCGTGAAAAACTGTTTTTT
TRBV6-5	few	NA	TRBJ2-3	CASSPDSGAYTQYF	TGTGCCAGCAGCCCGGACAGTGGGGCTTACACGCAGTATTTT
TRBV7-2	few	NA	TRBJ1-5	CASSLNLYQPQHF	TGTGCCAGCAGCTTAAACCTATATCAGCCCCAGCATTTT
TRBV15	few	NA	TRBJ1-3	CATGTGNTIYF	TGTGCCACCGGCACAGGAAACACCATATATTTT
TRBV10-3	many	TRBD1	TRBJ1-2	CAISDPGQRRVVGYTF	TGTGCCATCAGTGATCCGGGACAGCGCCGGGTCGTCGGCTACACCTTC
TRBV9	few	TRBD1	TRBJ1-6	CASSALKGQGNSPLHF	TGTGCCAGCAGCGCGCTCAAGGGACAGGGAAATTCACCCCTCCACTTT
TRBV2	few	TRBD2	TRBJ2-3	CASSEGLAGTDTQYF	TGTGCCAGCAGTGAGGGACTAGCGGGTACAGATACGCAGTATTTT
TRBV13	NA	NA	TRBJ1-2	CASSLGQGHYGYTF	TGTGCCAGCAGCTTAGGACAGGGCCACTATGGCTACACCTTC
TRBV28	NA	NA	TRBJ1-4	CASSSLPGLQREKLFF	TGTGCCAGCAGTTCTCTACCGGGCCTACAGCGGGAAAAACTGTTTTTT
TRBV9	few	TRBD1	TRBJ1-6	CASSVGQGEGSPLHF	TGTGCCAGCAGCGTAGGACAGGGTGAAGGTTCACCCCTCCACTTT
TRBV19	NA	NA	TRBJ1-2	CASTNGGFDSLGYGYTF	TGTGCCAGTACCAACGGGGGGTTCGATAGCCTTGGCTATGGCTACACCTTC
TRBV2	NA	NA	TRBJ1-5	CASSEEVGWSSNQPQHF	TGTGCCAGCAGTGAAGAGGTAGGGTGGAGTAGCAATCAGCCCCAGCATTTT
TRBV18	few	NA	TRBJ1-1	CASSTTGDTEAFF	TGTGCCAGCTCGACCACGGGGGACACTGAAGCTTTCTTT
TRBV10-3	few	TRBD2	TRBJ2-5	CAISRGTSPLETQYF	TGTGCCATCAGCAGAGGGACTAGCCCGTTGGAGACCCAGTACTTC
TRBV6-1	NA	NA	TRBJ1-5	CASKRDPGGNQPQHF	TGTGCCAGCAAGAGGGACCCGGGCGGCAATCAGCCCCAGCATTTT
TRBV5-6	few	NA	TRBJ1-2	CASSGPRTPGRGHTF	TGTGCCAGCAGCGGACCGAGGACCCCCGGGAGAGGCCACACCTTC
TRBV29-1	few	TRBD1	TRBJ2-2	CSAQMQGAPGELFF	TGCAGCGCCCAGATGCAGGGGGCCCCCGGGGAGCTGTTTTTT
TRBV28	few	NA	TRBJ2-3	CASSFPGRGRRDTQYF	TGTGCCAGCAGTTTCCCAGGCCGGGGGCGGAGAGATACGCAGTATTTT
TRBV7-9	few	TRBD1	TRBJ2-1	CASSSTVGTGGSEQFF	TGTGCCAGCAGCTCGACGGTCGGGACAGGGGGCAGTGAGCAGTTCTTC
TRBV5-4	few	NA	TRBJ2-4	CASSAQGGDIQYF	TGTGCCAGCAGCGCCCAGGGGGGAGACATTCAGTACTTC
TRBV7-8	few	NA	TRBJ2-4	CASSLWAGQNIQYF	TGTGCCAGCAGCTTATGGGCAGGGCAAAACATTCAGTACTTC
TRBV9	few	NA	TRBJ2-3	CASSVELGTQYF	TGTGCCAGCAGCGTAGAGCTGGGGACGCAGTATTTT
TRBV7-2	few	NA	TRBJ2-2	CASSGGPANTGELFF	TGTGCCAGCAGCGGAGGACCGGCTAACACCGGGGAGCTGTTTTTT
TRBV30	NA	NA	TRBJ2-7	CAWSPQGRTYEQYF	TGTGCCTGGAGTCCACAGGGAAGGACCTACGAGCAGTACTTC
TRBV18	few	TRBD1	TRBJ1-1	CASSSRPGTGTTEAFF	TGTGCCAGCTCATCCCGTCCCGGGACAGGGACCACTGAAGCTTTCTTT
TRBV2	many	TRBD1	TRBJ2-4	CASSVDRDIQYF	TGTGCCAGCAGTGTTGACAGGGACATTCAGTACTTC
TRBV2	NA	NA	TRBJ1-1	CASSAPVMNTEAFF	TGTGCCAGCAGTGCCCCCGTGATGAACACTGAAGCTTTCTTT
TRBV7-9	NA	TRBD1	TRBJ1-1	CASSPGQVSEAFF	TGTGCCAGCAGCCCGGGACAGGTAAGCGAAGCTTTCTTT
TRBV7-9	few	NA	TRBJ1-3	CASSLSPDGNTIYF	TGTGCCAGCAGCTTAAGTCCAGACGGAAACACCATATATTTT
TRBV7-2	NA	TRBD1	TRBJ2-3	CASSLARGGFSTDTQYF	TGTGCCAGCAGCTTAGCGCGAGGGGGCTTCAGCACAGATACGCAGTATTTT
TRBV2	NA	NA	TRBJ2-7	CASLIRDGPYEQYF	TGTGCCAGCTTAATCCGGGACGGGCCCTACGAGCAGTACTTC
TRBV6-5	NA	NA	TRBJ1-2	CASSYGGGTNYGYTF	TGTGCCAGCAGTTACGGAGGGGGGACTAACTATGGCTACACCTTC
TRBV4-1	NA	TRBD2	TRBJ2-3	CASSQDRRAGLAGTDTQYF	TGCGCCAGCAGCCAAGATCGGAGGGCTGGACTAGCGGGAACAGATACGCAGTATTTT
TRBV11-2	NA	NA	TRBJ2-1	CASSPFRDQKYNEQFF	TGTGCCAGCAGCCCATTCCGGGACCAGAAATACAATGAGCAGTTCTTC
TRBV2	NA	NA	TRBJ1-5	CASSPQGRGNQPQHF	TGTGCCAGCAGTCCACAGGGCCGGGGCAATCAGCCCCAGCATTTT
TRBV2	many	NA	TRBJ2-1	CASSEARSLSNEQFF	TGTGCCAGCAGTGAAGCTCGGAGTTTGAGCAATGAGCAGTTCTTC